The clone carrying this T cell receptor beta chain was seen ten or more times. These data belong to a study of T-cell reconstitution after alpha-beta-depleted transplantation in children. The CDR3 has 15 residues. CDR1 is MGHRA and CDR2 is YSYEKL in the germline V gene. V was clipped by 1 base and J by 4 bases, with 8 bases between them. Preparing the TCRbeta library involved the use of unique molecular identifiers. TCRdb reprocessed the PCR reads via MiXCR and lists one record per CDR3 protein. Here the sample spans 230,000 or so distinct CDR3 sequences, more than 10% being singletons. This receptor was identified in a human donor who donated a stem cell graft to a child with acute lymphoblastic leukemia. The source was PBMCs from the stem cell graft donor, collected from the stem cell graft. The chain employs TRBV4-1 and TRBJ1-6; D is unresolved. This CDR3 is CASSQVKFYNSPLHF. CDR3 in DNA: TGCGCCAGCAGCCAAGTTAAGTTTTATAATTCACCCCTCCACTTT.